Presented here are 23 T cell receptor beta chains from one specimen sequenced in a study of shared clonotypes between healthy human individuals. The method was immunoSEQ multiplex PCR; TCRdb's version includes in-frame clones alone and lacks a portion of them. The sample includes 2,100,000 or so clones, about 94% seen only once; the top ten take around 0.13%. The sample comprised naive CD4+ T cells sorted from blood. Specified subset: CD45RA+ positively selected. All receptors come from a man between 18 and 29 years old in good health.

The J gene is TRBJ1-1, the V gene TRBV13, with TRBD1 as a possible D gene (5 bases). The germline V gene encodes CDR1 PRHDT and CDR2 FYEKMQ (reference sequence). CDR3 length equals 15 residues. The V and J ends lost 5 bases and 7 bases respectively, with 20 bases between them. In DNA form, the CDR3 reads TGTGCCAGCAGCCGACAGTTCCCGAATAAGGGTGAAGCTTTCTTT. It codes for CASSRQFPNKGEAFF.

A few counts support this clone. This sequence joins TRBV2 and TRBJ1-5, with 12 bases matching TRBD1. The CDR3 spans 16 residues. Germline assignment: CDR1 SNHLY and CDR2 FYNNEI. The junction had 8 bases not matched to a gene; V was cut back by 6 bases and J by 5 bases. The CDR3 region has the DNA TGTGCCAGCAGAGCTCGGGGACAGGGGGCGGATCAGCCCCAGCATTTT. Amino acid sequence: CASRARGQGADQPQHF. Drawing the rest from reference TRBV2 and TRBJ1-5, the complete variable domain is EPEVTQTPSHQVTQMGQEVILRCVPISNHLYFYWYRQILGQKVEFLVSFYNNEISEKSEIFDDQFSVERPDGSNFTLKIRSTKLEDSAMYFCASRARGQGADQPQHFGDGTRLSIL.

This chain connects TRBV6-5 to TRBJ2-3; D gene uncertain. Trimming removed 2 bases at V and 3 bases at J, with 9 bases between. The CDR3 sequence is 14 residues long. Germline V gives CDR1 MNHEY, CDR2 SVGAGI. The CDR3 coding sequence is TGTGCCAGCAGTTACCGATCTTTAACAGATACGCAGTATTTT. Translation gives CASSYRSLTDTQYF.

The chain is built from TRBV7-2 and TRBJ2-1; a possible D gene is TRBD2 (6 bases). The V gene's germline CDR1 is SGHTA and CDR2 FQGNSA. V lost 2 bases and J 7 bases, leaving 9 bases between the germline ends. The CDR3 loop spans 13 amino acids. The CDR3 DNA reads as TGTGCCAGCAGCTTAATACGGGAGAATGAGCAGTTCTTC. Its translation: CASSLIRENEQFF.

V and J are TRBV11-1 and TRBJ2-7; 7 bases map to TRBD2. In germline, CDR1 is SGHAT, CDR2 FQDESV (reference sequence). V shed 5 bases, J shed 7 bases, and the junction held 23 bases outside the gene matches. This CDR3 region has 18 residues. The CDR3 region is CASSQGPGLGRRVWEQYF. CDR3 nucleotides: TGTGCCAGCAGCCAGGGTCCCGGACTAGGGAGGAGAGTATGGGAGCAGTACTTC.

The V and J genes are TRBV6-5 and TRBJ2-1; D perhaps matches TRBD2 (6 bases). CDR1 is MNHEY and CDR2 is SVGAGI in the germline V gene. The V and J ends lost 8 bases and 4 bases respectively, with 15 bases between them. The CDR3 length is 14 residues. The CDR3 sequence is CASGGGRGYNEQFF. In nucleotides, the CDR3 is TGTGCCAGCGGGGGTGGTCGGGGGTACAATGAGCAGTTCTTC.

The rearrangement uses TRBV6-6 and TRBJ2-7; 7 bases are a match to TRBD1. There are 12 residues in the CDR3. V dropped 4 bases and J dropped 5; count of bases not matched to a gene: 2. Germline lookup yields CDR1 MNHNY and CDR2 SVGAGI (reference sequence). CDR3 bases: TGTGCCAGCAGTTTAACAGGGGACGAGCAGTACTTC. Translated, it gives CASSLTGDEQYF.

On this clone itself: Other nucleotide sequences in the sample specify the same CDR3. The rearrangement uses TRBV6-5 and TRBJ2-3; D possibly corresponds to TRBD2 (6 bases). The CDR3 loop spans 13 amino acids. V was trimmed by 8 bases and J by 0 bases, leaving 9 bases between them. CDR1 is MNHEY, CDR2 SVGAGI, per germline. The DNA of the CDR3 is TGTGCCAGCTCACGGGGGAGCACAGATACGCAGTATTTT. Protein: CASSRGSTDTQYF.

The genes are TRBV4-1 and TRBJ1-2, with TRBD1 matching 11 bases. J lost 0 bases, V lost 4 bases, and 7 bases had no gene match. Germline V gives CDR1 MGHRA, CDR2 YSYEKL. The CDR3 totals 17 residues. The CDR3 coding sequence is TGCGCCAGCAGCCTTCGGACAGGGGGCAACTCTAACTATGGCTACACCTTC. Protein sequence: CASSLRTGGNSNYGYTF.

The J gene is TRBJ2-5, the V gene TRBV5-4; D is unresolved. V was trimmed by 1 base and J by 1 base, leaving 8 bases between them. This CDR3 has 14 residues. Germline V gene data show CDR1 as SGHNT and CDR2 as YYREEE (reference sequence). CDR3 nucleotide sequence: TGTGCCAGCAGCTTGTTCGGCCTCCAAGAGACCCAGTACTTC. Its translation: CASSLFGLQETQYF.

This chain links TRBV5-1 with TRBJ2-5; 13 positions agree with TRBD2. From germline, CDR1 is SGHRS and CDR2 YFSETQ. Germline trimming cut 0 bases from V and 4 bases from J; bases unmatched to any gene: 3. The CDR3 has 16 amino acids. CDR3 coding DNA: TGCGCCAGCAGCTTGGATACTAGCGGGGGGGCAGAGACCCAGTACTTC. This encodes CASSLDTSGGAETQYF.

This chain connects TRBV2 to TRBJ1-1, with a weak D call TRBD1 (6 bases). With 6 bases removed from V and 7 bases from J, the gap between germline ends came to 15 bases. Germline V gives CDR1 SNHLY, CDR2 FYNNEI. The CDR3 runs 13 residues. The CDR3 nucleotides read TGTGCCAGCAGGGGACGGCAGGGGAATGAAGCTTTCTTT. It encodes CASRGRQGNEAFF.

The rearrangement uses TRBV5-1 and TRBJ2-5; perhaps TRBD1 as D (5 bases). In germline, CDR1 is SGHRS, CDR2 YFSETQ. Deletions cut 1 base from V and 1 base from J, with 14 bases between. The CDR3 runs to 16 residues. CDR3 sequence (DNA): TGCGCCAGCAGCTTGAACGGCAGGGTGGTCCAAGAGACCCAGTACTTC. Amino acids: CASSLNGRVVQETQYF.

The chain links TRBV9 to TRBJ2-1; TRBD1 agrees at 7 bases. Trimming cost V 3 bases and J 8 bases; bases outside gene matches: 8. CDR3 length: 14 residues. CDR1 SGDLS and CDR2 YYNGEE come from the germline V gene. DNA for the CDR3: TGTGCCAGCAGCGAAGGGACAGCATACGATGAGCAGTTCTTC. Its translation is CASSEGTAYDEQFF.

The chain links TRBV4-1 to TRBJ1-3; possibly TRBD1 for D (6 bases). Trimming cost V 1 base and J 2 bases, with 12 bases left between them. CDR1 is MGHRA and CDR2 is YSYEKL in the germline V gene. This CDR3 comprises 16 residues. The DNA of the CDR3 is TGCGCCAGCAGCCAAGCAGGGGAGGCAGCTGGAAACACCATATATTTT. Translating it yields CASSQAGEAAGNTIYF.

The chain employs TRBV28 and TRBJ1-5, with D perhaps matching TRBD1 (5 bases). V was pared by 6 bases and J by 4 bases, with 19 bases between. The CDR3 is 16 amino acids. Germline lookup yields CDR1 MDHEN and CDR2 SYDVKM. The CDR3 protein is CASRYNHGTGNQPQHF. The CDR3 region has the DNA TGTGCCAGCAGATATAACCACGGGACGGGTAATCAGCCCCAGCATTTT.

The chain joins TRBV6-5 to TRBJ2-7, with D perhaps TRBD2 (5 bases). The ends were cut back, 2 bases at V and 3 bases at J, with 14 bases in the middle. Germline assignment: CDR1 MNHEY and CDR2 SVGAGI. The CDR3 has 15 residues. CDR3: CASSYQPPGIYEQYF. The CDR3 DNA follows: TGTGCCAGCAGTTACCAACCCCCGGGGATCTACGAGCAGTACTTC.

This clone has just one count. The CDR3 DNA reads TGTGCCAGCAGCCAAGATCTTGCTGGGGCCGGACGGCCCCAGCATTTT. Amino acids: CASSQDLAGAGRPQHF. The chain joins TRBV4-2 to TRBJ1-5, with a possible D match to TRBD1 (5 bases). In germline, CDR1 is LGHNA, CDR2 YNFKEQ. Trimming took off 0 bases at V and 9 bases at J, with 18 bases between the two ends. This CDR3 region has 16 residues.

To note about this clone: Other DNA sequences in the same sample also yield this CDR3. In DNA form, the CDR3 reads TGTGCCAGCAGTTATGGGACAAGCTCCTACGAGCAGTACTTC. Translating it yields CASSYGTSSYEQYF. V usage is TRBV6-6 and J usage is TRBJ2-7, with a possible D match to TRBD1 (6 bases). The CDR3 has 14 amino acids. V was cut by 3 bases and J by 0 bases, with 9 bases left in between. Germline assignment: CDR1 MNHNY and CDR2 SVGAGI (reference sequence).

This sequence joins TRBV11-2 and TRBJ1-5; the D is unclear. Germline V gene data show CDR1 as SGHAT and CDR2 as FQNNGV. This CDR3 is 14 amino acids long. With 5 bases removed from V and 1 base from J, the gap between germline ends came to 9 bases. The CDR3 DNA sequence: TGTGCCAGCAGCACCCAAATAAGCAATCAGCCCCAGCATTTT. Translated: CASSTQISNQPQHF.

There are a few counts of this clone. The same CDR3 also results from other DNA sequences found in this sample. J is TRBJ2-5 and V is TRBV5-4; D call uncertain. This CDR3 is 12 amino acids long. Germline V CDR1 and CDR2: SGHNT, YYREEE (reference sequence). Trimming cost V 0 bases and J 5 bases, with 5 bases left between them. CDR3: CASSLAGETQYF. The DNA for the CDR3 is TGTGCCAGCAGCTTGGCCGGGGAGACCCAGTACTTC.

The V call is TRBV5-8, the J call TRBJ1-5, with 8 positions matching TRBD1. This CDR3 region has 17 residues. CDR1 is SGHTS, CDR2 YDEGEE, per germline. V gave up 0 bases and J gave up 2 bases; unmatched junction bases: 7. The CDR3 coding sequence is TGTGCCAGCAGCTTGGGAACAGGGGGAAGGGGCAATCAGCCCCAGCATTTT. It is translated as CASSLGTGGRGNQPQHF.

This chain uses TRBV2 with TRBJ2-4; possibly TRBD2 for D (6 bases). Trimming took 4 bases from V and 3 from J, leaving 13 bases between them. Germline lookup yields CDR1 SNHLY and CDR2 FYNNEI. The CDR3 spans 15 residues. CDR3 in amino acids: CASSAEAGDKNIQYF. The CDR3, as DNA: TGTGCCAGCAGTGCGGAAGCGGGCGACAAAAACATTCAGTACTTC.